This entry is about one TCR beta chain. The data were taken from a study of blood T cell repertoires in COVID-19. The CDR3 loop spans 15 amino acids. Germline CDR1 reads LNHDA; CDR2 reads SQIVND (reference sequence). The V gene end was trimmed by 1 base and the J gene end by 5 bases; junction bases not matched to a gene: 8. Clones were read by immunoSEQ multiplex PCR, and TCRdb kept only the in-frame ones, dropping some. Here the sample spans about 290,000 clones, roughly 90% being singletons. This TCR derives from a middle-aged woman who had recovered from COVID-19. The chain is built from TRBV19 and TRBJ2-7, with 7 bases identical to TRBD1. Sequenced input: PBMCs or T cells enriched from blood (not recorded which). DNA for the CDR3: TGTGCCAGTAGTATAGTCCCCGGGACAGCCGACGAGCAGTACTTC. Its protein is CASSIVPGTADEQYF.